Below are 30 T cell receptor beta chains sequenced from a single sample in a study of CD8 T cells in ankylosing spondylitis. TCRdb redid the calling of the 5' RACE reads with MiXCR, one entry per CDR3 protein. The table includes approximately 250,000 distinct CDR3 sequences, roughly 32% detected once. The material sequenced was blood, either unsorted or a sorted T cell fraction (not recorded which). These receptor sequences come from a male donor with ankylosing spondylitis or in good health (not recorded which).

This chain links TRBV6-5 with TRBJ2-3; the D call may be TRBD1 or TRBD2 (5 bases each). CDR3 length: 16 residues. CDR1 is MNHEY and CDR2 is SVGAGI in the germline V gene. V lost 0 bases, J lost 0 bases, and 10 bases lay in between. The CDR3 region has the DNA TGTGCCAGCAGTTACTCGGGGGTTATTAGCACAGATACGCAGTATTTT. Translated: CASSYSGVISTDTQYF.

This clonotype has only one observation. V and J are TRBV4-1 and TRBJ2-1; D unclear. CDR3 length: 15 residues. The V end was cut by 7 bases, the J end by 5 bases, with 18 bases between. Per the germline V gene, CDR1 is MGHRA and CDR2 is YSYEKL. The CDR3 DNA is TGCGCCAGCACCGAAGGACCCCTACTTAACAATGAGCAGTTCTTC. This translates into CASTEGPLLNNEQFF.

This clonotype was picked up a small number of times. This chain joins TRBV10-2 and TRBJ1-1; possible D gene TRBD1, 6 bases. Trimming left V 2 bases short and J 5 bases short, with 9 bases between. There are 13 residues in the CDR3. The V gene's germline CDR1 is WSHSY and CDR2 SAAADI. In DNA form, the CDR3 reads TGCGCCAGCAGTGAGGGAGGGGGGACTGAAGCTTTCTTT. Protein sequence: CASSEGGGTEAFF.

CDR3 bases: TGTGCCAGCAGCACCCGGACAGGGGGCGGCACAGATACGCAGTATTTT. It specifies CASSTRTGGGTDTQYF. This chain connects TRBV12-3 or TRBV12-4 to TRBJ2-3; 11 positions agree with TRBD1. After removal of 6 bases from V and 1 base from J, the junction contained 6 bases not matched to a gene. The CDR3 has 16 residues.

V is TRBV28 and J is TRBJ1-1, with D unclear. V was shortened by 7 bases and J by 1 base, with 13 bases between the two germline ends. In germline, CDR1 is MDHEN, CDR2 SYDVKM. CDR3 length: 14 residues. The CDR3 DNA follows: TGTGCCAGCACCCTATCGGTAGGGAACACTGAAGCTTTCTTT. Protein product: CASTLSVGNTEAFF.

The CDR3: CASSPQHAGGYQPQHF. CDR3 sequence (DNA): TGTGCCAGCAGTCCGCAGCACGCAGGGGGCTATCAGCCCCAGCATTTT. This rearrangement joins TRBV7-6 to TRBJ1-5; TRBD1 agrees at 8 bases. Germline V gene lookup returns CDR1 SGHVS and CDR2 FNYEAQ. CDR3 length: 16 amino acids. V was pared by 6 bases and J by 5 bases, with 12 bases of the junction left unmatched.

This chain connects TRBV4-1 to TRBJ1-2; no definite D call. The CDR3 length is 14 residues. The germline V gene encodes CDR1 MGHRA and CDR2 YSYEKL. Trimming left V 2 bases short and J 4 bases short, with 11 bases between. The CDR3 DNA reads TGCGCCAGCAGCCAAAACTTAGAACTCTATGGCTACACCTTC. This encodes CASSQNLELYGYTF.

This clonotype was picked up one time. The chain has TRBV28 and TRBJ2-5; maybe TRBD2 (6 bases). The V end was cut by 2 bases, the J end by 4 bases, with 20 bases between. The CDR3 has 17 residues. Per germline, CDR1 MDHEN and CDR2 SYDVKM. CDR3 bases: TGTGCCAGCAGTTTAATCCGTTTCGAGAGGGGAGGAGAGACCCAGTACTTC. Its protein product is CASSLIRFERGGETQYF.

The CDR3 protein is CASSLIGTGGPDNYGYTF. The DNA of the CDR3 is TGCGCCAGCAGCTTGATCGGGACAGGGGGACCGGATAACTATGGCTACACCTTC. The rearrangement uses TRBV5-1 and TRBJ1-2; 11 bases fit TRBD1. J gave up 1 base and V 1 base, and 9 bases lay outside the gene matches. Per germline, CDR1 SGHRS and CDR2 YFSETQ. The CDR3 is 18 amino acids.

V gene TRBV4-1 combines with J gene TRBJ2-3; 11 bases map to TRBD2. The CDR3 loop spans 16 amino acids. Germline CDR1 MGHRA, CDR2 YSYEKL. J was trimmed by 4 bases and V by 9 bases; bases with no gene match: 12. DNA of the CDR3: TGCGCCAGTAGCGGGGGGGCGGTGTTTTTGGCAGATACGCAGTATTTT. Translation: CASSGGAVFLADTQYF.

This clonotype was observed a few times. The V call is TRBV12-3 or TRBV12-4, the J call TRBJ2-5; D is unclear. The ends were cut back, 6 bases at V and 4 bases at J, with 15 bases in the middle. CDR3 length equals 14 residues. CDR3 residues: CASRPTSSRETQYF. The CDR3 coding sequence is TGTGCCAGCAGACCGACCAGCAGCCGAGAGACCCAGTACTTC.

This clonotype came up many times. The chain joins TRBV20-1 to TRBJ1-1; D gene uncertain. CDR3 length: 13 amino acids. CDR1 is DFQATT, CDR2 SNEGSKA, per germline (reference sequence). V shed 7 bases and J shed 1 base, with 13 bases lying between them. The DNA for the CDR3 is TGCAGTGTACGGTCAGAACCGAACACTGAAGCTTTCTTT. This sequence encodes CSVRSEPNTEAFF.

This clonotype was detected only a few times. V usage is TRBV5-1 and J usage is TRBJ1-5; D not certain. Germline CDR1 and CDR2: SGHRS and YFSETQ. This CDR3 contains 13 residues. V shed 0 bases and J shed 11 bases, with 12 bases lying between them. The CDR3 nucleotides are TGCGCCAGCAGCTTGGGGCTCGATGGGGCCCAGCATTTT. This gives the protein CASSLGLDGAQHF.

The V gene is TRBV2, the J gene TRBJ2-7; perhaps TRBD1 as D (6 bases). In germline, CDR1 is SNHLY, CDR2 FYNNEI. The CDR3 is 15 residues long. V was shortened by 1 base and J by 3 bases, with 13 bases between the two germline ends. The CDR3 protein is CASSEDLGRGYEQYF. In DNA, the CDR3 is TGTGCCAGCAGTGAAGATCTTGGCAGGGGCTACGAGCAGTACTTC.

This clonotype was counted a single time. The chain couples TRBV9 to TRBJ2-1, with D tentatively TRBD1 or TRBD2 (7 bases each). The V gene's germline CDR1 is SGDLS and CDR2 YYNGEE. The V and J ends lost 0 bases and 6 bases respectively, with 19 bases between them. This CDR3 is built from 17 residues. The CDR3 is CASSVGNSGGVGNEQFF. The CDR3 DNA follows: TGTGCCAGCAGCGTAGGCAATTCAGGGGGGGTGGGCAATGAGCAGTTCTTC.

This clonotype was observed a few times. This chain uses TRBV7-2 with TRBJ2-2; no clear D gene. CDR1 is SGHTA, CDR2 FQGNSA, per germline. The CDR3 sequence is 13 residues long. V was trimmed by 0 bases and J by 5 bases, leaving 4 bases between them. CDR3 amino acids: CASSLAGTGELFF. DNA of the CDR3: TGTGCCAGCAGCTTAGCCGGGACCGGGGAGCTGTTTTTT.

The rearrangement uses TRBV10-3 and TRBJ2-3; D perhaps matches TRBD2 (6 bases). Trimming removed 11 bases at V and 6 bases at J, with 15 bases between. The germline V gene encodes CDR1 ENHRY and CDR2 SYGVKD. The CDR3 is 12 residues long. CDR3 DNA sequence: TGTGCCGTAGGTTGGCGGGGCGATACGCAGTATTTT. The encoded protein is CAVGWRGDTQYF.

The chain is built from TRBV7-9 and TRBJ2-1, with D perhaps assigned TRBD1 or TRBD2 (6 bases each). With 6 bases removed from V and 7 bases from J, the gap between germline ends came to 16 bases. Per the germline V gene, CDR1 is SEHNR and CDR2 is FQNEAQ (reference sequence). This CDR3 contains 14 residues. The CDR3 reads CASRGGPELNEQFF. The DNA of the CDR3 is TGTGCCAGCAGAGGGGGGCCGGAGTTGAATGAGCAGTTCTTC.

V and J are TRBV29-1 and TRBJ2-5, with D unresolved. There are 12 residues in the CDR3. The ends were cut back, 8 bases at V and 4 bases at J, with 14 bases in the middle. CDR1 is SQVTM and CDR2 is ANQGSEA in the germline V gene. CDR3 residues: CSFSQALETQYF. CDR3 DNA: TGCAGCTTTTCCCAGGCCCTAGAGACCCAGTACTTC. Based on the CDR3 plus reference TRBV29-1 and TRBJ2-5, the full variable domain is SAVISQKPSRDICQRGTSLTIQCQVDSQVTMMFWYRQQPGQSLTLIATANQGSEATYESGFVIDKFPISRPNLTFSTLTVSNMSPEDSSIYLCSFSQALETQYFGPGTRLLVL.

In this sample, this clonotype turned up a few times. This chain's CDR3 is CASSLDGRGRSNEQYF. The CDR3 bases are TGTGCCAGCAGTTTAGACGGCAGGGGGCGGAGTAACGAGCAGTACTTC. This chain joins TRBV12-3 or TRBV12-4 and TRBJ2-7; TRBD1 agrees at 8 bases. J lost 5 bases, V lost 1 base, and 10 bases had no gene match. This CDR3 comprises 16 residues.

There are a few counts of this clonotype. This chain joins TRBV20-1 and TRBJ1-1; TRBD1 is a possible D gene (5 bases). Germline CDR1 is DFQATT and CDR2 is SNEGSKA (reference sequence). The CDR3 totals 16 residues. Trimming took 0 bases from V and 3 from J, leaving 17 bases between them. The CDR3 DNA sequence: TGCAGTGCTAGAGAGTTCGGGACGGGACGAGACACTGAAGCTTTCTTT. Protein product: CSAREFGTGRDTEAFF.

In the case of this clonotype: Mismatch with germline at one junction end may stem from a read error. The V call is TRBV3-1, the J call TRBJ2-4, with D perhaps being TRBD1 or TRBD2 (5 bases each). Germline V gene sequence: CDR1 LGHDT, CDR2 YNNKEL (reference sequence). This CDR3 has 17 residues. In DNA, the CDR3 is TGTGCCTGCAGCCAAGATCTCCGAGGGGAAGCCAAAAACATTCAGTACTTC. Translating gives CACSQDLRGEAKNIQYF.

The chain employs TRBV12-3 or TRBV12-4 and TRBJ2-7; unclear D gene. The V and J ends lost 6 bases and 7 bases respectively, with 10 bases between them. This CDR3 has 11 residues. The CDR3 loop is CASSPAIEQYF. As DNA, the CDR3 is TGTGCCAGCAGCCCTGCAATTGAGCAGTACTTC.

The V call is TRBV15, the J call TRBJ2-1; 10 nucleotides line up with TRBD1. Germline assignment: CDR1 LNHNV and CDR2 YYDKDF (reference sequence). V shed 5 bases, J shed 3 bases, and the junction held 4 bases outside the gene matches. This CDR3 is built from 15 residues. CDR3 nucleotides: TGTGCCACCAGCCGCCGGGACAGGGGCTACAATGAGCAGTTCTTC. Protein sequence: CATSRRDRGYNEQFF.

The chain combines TRBV29-1 with TRBJ2-7, with D hard to call. The V gene's germline CDR1 is SQVTM and CDR2 ANQGSEA. The CDR3 is 12 amino acids. V was pared by 0 bases and J by 2 bases, with 5 bases between. The CDR3 bases are TGCAGCGTTGAAGACATTACCTACGAGCAGTACTTC. Translation gives CSVEDITYEQYF.

This rearrangement joins TRBV10-2 to TRBJ2-7; TRBD1 agrees at 9 bases. This CDR3 spans 15 amino acids. From germline, CDR1 is WSHSY and CDR2 SAAADI. Trimming cost V 3 bases and J 2 bases; bases outside gene matches: 5. CDR3 amino acids: CASSDEGTGPYEQYF. CDR3 DNA sequence: TGCGCCAGCAGTGATGAGGGGACAGGGCCCTACGAGCAGTACTTC.

This clonotype was recorded a few times. The CDR3 region has the DNA TGCGCCAGCACCCTGACAGGTGAAGCTTTCTTT. It specifies CASTLTGEAFF. The chain couples TRBV5-1 to TRBJ1-1; TRBD1 might be the D (6 bases). Germline CDR1 and CDR2: SGHRS and YFSETQ. The CDR3 contains 11 residues. The V gene lost 6 bases and the J gene lost 7 bases, with 10 bases spanning the gap.

This clonotype was recorded a few times. Lacking the conserved final phenylalanine or tryptophan, this CDR3 likely reflects a read error. No DNA is shown, since the ends of the CDR3 on it are uncertain; the CDR3 is the one TCRdb lists. The rearrangement links TRBV29-1 to TRBJ2-2; the D call of TRBD1 is as the table states it, not checked on the DNA. Germline assignment: CDR1 SQVTM and CDR2 ANQGSEA. The CDR3 has 10 residues if both end residues are counted. The CDR3 loop is CSVDPGRRTA.

Concerning this clonotype: At one end the junction does not follow the germline gene, possibly because of a read error. The chain is built from TRBV7-7 and TRBJ2-7, with D unresolved. CDR1 is SSHAT, CDR2 FNYEAQ, per germline (reference sequence). There are 15 residues in the CDR3. CDR3 sequence reads: CASSLRPGGAYEQYF. CDR3 bases: TGTGCTAGCAGCTTAAGGCCGGGCGGTGCCTACGAGCAGTACTTC.

This chain uses TRBV6-1 with TRBJ2-5, with 16 bases identical to TRBD2. Germline values: CDR1 MNHNS, CDR2 SASEGT. V shed 4 bases, J shed 5 bases, and the junction held 7 bases outside the gene matches. CDR3 length equals 17 residues. DNA of the CDR3: TGTGCCAGCAGTGCCGGGACTAGCGGGGGGGCCGTCGAGACCCAGTACTTC. This codes for CASSAGTSGGAVETQYF.